A selection of T cell receptor beta chains follows, all from one sample in a study of chemoradiotherapy in HPV16-positive cancers. Produced via immunoSEQ multiplex PCR; TCRdb's table is partial and in-frame only. The sample lists 8,500 to 9,000 clones, over 70% occurring once. This sample was gathered from a patient who underwent chemoradiotherapy. These receptors were obtained from a human donor with HPV-associated anogenital cancer. CDR3s include the opening cysteine and the closing phenylalanine or tryptophan. D genes are given only for firm matches. Size values are once, few and many counts, or a class for expanded clones, and some rows have none.

TRBJ1-2	TRBV13	NA	NA	18	TGTGCCAGCAGCTTAAAAATCCGCCAGGGCCTGGATGGCTATGGCTACACCTTC	CASSLKIRQGLDGYGYTF
TRBJ2-2	TRBV5-1	NA	NA	15	TGCGCCAGCAGCTTGGGGGGATCGAACACCGGGGAGCTGTTTTTT	CASSLGGSNTGELFF
TRBJ2-2	TRBV14	NA	once	12	TGTGCCAGCAAAAAGGGAGCCGGGGAGCTGTTTTTT	CASKKGAGELFF
TRBJ1-6	TRBV6-5	NA	NA	15	TGTGCCAGCAGTCCCAATGGGGTGGACAATTCACCCCTCCACTTT	CASSPNGVDNSPLHF
TRBJ2-5	TRBV19	TRBD2	NA	15	TGTGCCAGTAGGGGTTATTTCGGGGGGGCCGAGACCCAGTACTTC	CASRGYFGGAETQYF
TRBJ2-6	TRBV6-1	NA	NA	14	TGTGCCAGCAGTAAGGGGACTGGGGCCAACGTCCTGACTTTC	CASSKGTGANVLTF
TRBJ1-5	TRBV6-6	TRBD1	NA	14	TGTGCCAGCAAGGGTCAGGGGGAGAACCAGCCCCAGCATTTT	CASKGQGENQPQHF
TRBJ1-2	TRBV19	NA	few	14	TGTGCCAGTGATCAGGGAGGGGCGTATTATGGCTACACCTTC	CASDQGGAYYGYTF
TRBJ1-2	TRBV30	TRBD1	NA	15	TGTGCCTGGACATTAAGACAGGGAGGGTACTATGGCTACACCTTC	CAWTLRQGGYYGYTF
TRBJ1-6	TRBV5-4	NA	NA	12	TGTGCCAGCAGCTTCGGTAATTCACCCCTCCACTTT	CASSFGNSPLHF
TRBJ2-2	TRBV7-6	TRBD1	NA	15	TGTGCCAGCAGCACCGGGACAGGTGACACCGGGGAGCTGTTTTTT	CASSTGTGDTGELFF
TRBJ2-2	TRBV4-3	NA	NA	15	TGCGCCAGCAGCCCCGGCGCCAGGAGCACCGGGGAGCTGTTTTTT	CASSPGARSTGELFF
TRBJ1-6	TRBV2	NA	NA	14	TGTGCCAGCAGGGTGGACCAGTCTAATTCACCCCTCCACTTT	CASRVDQSNSPLHF
TRBJ2-2	TRBV5-1	TRBD1	NA	15	TGCGCCAGCAGCCCTAACAGGGGACGGACCGGGGAGCTGTTTTTT	CASSPNRGRTGELFF
TRBJ1-4	TRBV28	NA	NA	13	TGTGCCAGCAGTCCGCCGAGGGGGGAAAAACTGTTTTTT	CASSPPRGEKLFF
TRBJ1-6	TRBV2	NA	NA	14	TGTGCCAGCAGTCAATGGGCGGGTAATTCACCCCTCCACTTT	CASSQWAGNSPLHF
TRBJ2-7	TRBV6-1	TRBD2	NA	14	TGTGCCACCAGCGTATTACTAGCGAGCTACGAGCAGTACTTC	CATSVLLASYEQYF
TRBJ2-3	TRBV7-9	NA	NA	13	TGTGCCAGCAGCCTCCCGAACACAGATACGCAGTATTTT	CASSLPNTDTQYF
TRBJ2-1	TRBV6-4	TRBD1	few	15	TGTGCCAGCAGTGACTCTGGGACAGGGGGGAATGAGCAGTTCTTC	CASSDSGTGGNEQFF
TRBJ2-3	TRBV15	NA	NA	16	TGTGCCACCAGCAGAGGTCGGGGTATCGAGAGAGATACGCAGTATTTT	CATSRGRGIERDTQYF
TRBJ1-5	TRBV30	NA	NA	16	TGTGCCTGGAGTGTAGTTTGGGGTTTTGGCAATCAGCCCCAGCATTTT	CAWSVVWGFGNQPQHF
TRBJ2-5	TRBV27	NA	NA	16	TGTGCCAGCAGCCTCCTTGGGGTGGCAGGCGGGGAGACCCAGTACTTC	CASSLLGVAGGETQYF
TRBJ2-7	TRBV5-1	TRBD1	NA	14	TGCGCCAGCAGCCCACAGGGGATCACCTACGAGCAGTACTTC	CASSPQGITYEQYF
TRBJ1-6	TRBV7-9	NA	NA	16	TGTGCCAGCACAAGGGGGGACGTCGGATATAATTCACCCCTCCACTTT	CASTRGDVGYNSPLHF
TRBJ1-2	TRBV10-1	NA	NA	13	TGCGCCAGCAGTGAGGACAGATCGCGCGGCTACACCTTC	CASSEDRSRGYTF
TRBJ2-7	TRBV5-1	NA	NA	11	TGCGCCAGCAGCAACTCCTACGAGCAGTACTTC	CASSNSYEQYF
TRBJ1-2	TRBV4-2	NA	NA	18	TGTGCCAGCAGCCAAGTCGGCGGGACGAGTAGCCACAACTATGGCTACACCTTC	CASSQVGGTSSHNYGYTF